The 10 T cell receptor beta chains below were found in one sample sequenced in a study of radiotherapy plus CTLA-4 blockade in lung cancer. Some clones are missing from TCRdb's copy, which holds only in-frame ones; the method was immunoSEQ multiplex PCR. Of 30,000 or so clones in the sample, roughly three quarters were seen once. This specimen consisted of peripheral blood, obtained from a patient treated with radiotherapy plus ipilimumab. Receptor source: a human donor with non-small cell lung cancer who had stable disease on radiotherapy plus ipilimumab.

This chain links TRBV6-5 with TRBJ1-1; D may be TRBD1 (6 bases). Trimming removed 6 bases at V and 4 bases at J, with 12 bases between. Germline assignment: CDR1 MNHEY and CDR2 SVGAGI. The CDR3 is 13 residues long. This CDR3 reads CASRQGSFTEAFF. Here the CDR3 DNA reads TGTGCCAGCAGACAGGGTTCGTTCACTGAAGCTTTCTTT.

The chain is built from TRBV9 and TRBJ2-2; the match to TRBD1 covers 8 bases. After removal of 1 base from V and 6 bases from J, the junction contained 2 bases not matched to a gene. The CDR3 covers 14 residues. CDR1 is SGDLS and CDR2 is YYNGEE in the germline V gene. CDR3 sequence (DNA): TGTGCCAGCAGCGTAACAGGGGGATCCGGGGAGCTGTTTTTT. Translating gives CASSVTGGSGELFF.

V is TRBV5-6 and J is TRBJ2-5, with D uncertain. The CDR3 loop spans 15 amino acids. V was clipped by 4 bases and J by 4 bases, with 17 bases between them. Per germline, CDR1 SGHDT and CDR2 YYEEEE. The CDR3 reads CASSPPSVMGETQYF. CDR3 sequence (DNA): TGTGCCAGCAGCCCCCCGTCAGTCATGGGAGAGACCCAGTACTTC.

The chain recombines TRBV5-1 with TRBJ2-7, with TRBD1 matching 7 bases. Losses at the gene ends were 4 bases for V and 2 bases for J; bases not matched to a gene: 9. CDR1 is SGHRS and CDR2 is YFSETQ in the germline V gene. This CDR3 region has 15 residues. CDR3 DNA: TGCGCCAGCAGCCCCGGGACAGCGGACACCTACGAGCAGTACTTC. It is translated as CASSPGTADTYEQYF.

This clone showed up just a few times. The gene calls are TRBV19 and TRBJ2-3; a weak D match, TRBD2 (5 bases). V was pared by 1 base and J by 0 bases, with 14 bases between. The CDR3 spans 17 residues. Germline lookup yields CDR1 LNHDA and CDR2 SQIVND (reference sequence). Written as DNA, the CDR3 is TGTGCCAGTAGTATAGCACGCGGGCGGTCCAGCACAGATACGCAGTATTTT. It codes for CASSIARGRSSTDTQYF.

V gene TRBV29-1 combines with J gene TRBJ2-5; maybe TRBD1 (7 bases). V dropped 8 bases and J dropped 1 base, with 11 bases sitting between them. CDR1 is SQVTM and CDR2 is ANQGSEA in the germline V gene. The CDR3 loop spans 12 amino acids. Written as DNA, the CDR3 is TGCAGCCTCCAGGGGGGCCAAGAGACCCAGTACTTC. Its protein product is CSLQGGQETQYF.

This clone has a handful of counts. The chain is built from TRBV6-4 and TRBJ2-1; no firm D call. Germline CDR1 is MRHNA and CDR2 is SNTAGT. The CDR3 sequence is 13 residues long. Deletions cut 0 bases from V and 15 bases from J, with 15 bases between. The CDR3 loop is CASSDSYGGAPFF. The DNA of the CDR3 is TGTGCCAGCAGTGACTCATATGGTGGCGCTCCGTTCTTC.

The rearrangement links TRBV20-1 to TRBJ1-1; D not certain. The germline V gene encodes CDR1 DFQATT and CDR2 SNEGSKA (reference sequence). V lost 2 bases, J lost 6 bases, and 7 bases lay in between. The CDR3 extends over 11 amino acids. CDR3 in amino acids: CSARLVAEAFF. Written as DNA, the CDR3 is TGCAGTGCTAGACTCGTAGCTGAAGCTTTCTTT.

The chain carries TRBV11-2 and TRBJ2-7, with D unresolved. The germline CDR1 and CDR2 sequences are SGHAT and FQNNGV. This CDR3 has 12 residues. V was trimmed by 2 bases and J by 6 bases, leaving 8 bases between them. The CDR3 region has the DNA TGTGCCAGCAGCTTATATGCAACCGAGCAGTACTTC. Protein sequence: CASSLYATEQYF.

This clone was seen just once. The V gene is TRBV10-3, the J gene TRBJ2-7; 12 bases match TRBD2. This CDR3 comprises 16 residues. The ends lost 2 bases at V and 2 bases at J; junction bases unmatched: 4. Germline CDR1 and CDR2: ENHRY and SYGVKD. The CDR3 coding sequence is TGTGCCATCAGTGAGCCGGGACTAGCGGGCACCTACGAGCAGTACTTC. It encodes CAISEPGLAGTYEQYF.